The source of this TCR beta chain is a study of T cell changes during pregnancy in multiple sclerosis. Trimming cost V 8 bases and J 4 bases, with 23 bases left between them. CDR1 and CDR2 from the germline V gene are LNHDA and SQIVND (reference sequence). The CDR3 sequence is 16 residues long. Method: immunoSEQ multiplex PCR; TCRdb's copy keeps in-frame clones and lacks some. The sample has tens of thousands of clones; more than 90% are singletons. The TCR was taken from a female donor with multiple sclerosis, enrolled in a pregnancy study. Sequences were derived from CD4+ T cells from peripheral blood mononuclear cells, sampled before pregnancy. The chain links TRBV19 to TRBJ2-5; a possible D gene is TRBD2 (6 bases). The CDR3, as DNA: TGTGCCAGTTTTTTTTCCCTTTTAGCGGCAGGAGAGACCCAGTACTTC. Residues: CASFFSLLAAGETQYF.